These T cell receptor beta chains were read from a single sample in a study of cytomegalovirus exposure and HLA in healthy donors. Repertoires were generated with immunoSEQ multiplex PCR, while TCRdb's copy carries only in-frame clones and drops some. The repertoire holds 120,000 or so clones, with around 79% as singletons. The sample consisted of PBMCs. The receptors originated from a woman between 35 and 50 years old in good health and CMV-seronegative. CDR3s include the opening cysteine and the closing phenylalanine or tryptophan.

v_call	j_call	cdr3_aa
TRBV7-9	TRBJ1-1	CASSPPNAGAEAFF
TRBV2	TRBJ2-2	CASGVSGGNTGELFF
TRBV4-2	TRBJ1-5	CASSQGAVSSQPQHF
TRBV4-1	.	CASSQSLTSGRDLTYEQYF
TRBV6-4	TRBJ2-2	CASSASGDTGELFF
TRBV7-2	TRBJ2-1	CASSSVTGLGNEQFF
TRBV28	TRBJ2-7	CASSSASGTGPYEQYF
TRBV7-8	TRBJ1-1	CASSLSRGKTEAFF
TRBV19	TRBJ1-1	CASSLRQGNTEAFF
TRBV19	TRBJ2-2	CASSIAGPYTGELFF
TRBV5-1	TRBJ2-3	CASTEREVTDTQYF
TRBV29-1	TRBJ1-2	CSVLSGTEYGYTF
TRBV10-3	TRBJ2-7	CAISRQGGQNEQYF
TRBV19	TRBJ2-3	CASSIGAGALDTQYF
TRBV21-1	TRBJ1-2	CARQGAYRGYTF
TRBV12-2	TRBJ2-1	CASRLVVREGRHNEQFF
TRBV6-5	TRBJ2-3	CASTGREDSTDTQYF
TRBV28	TRBJ2-3	CASSNPGLAVDTDTQYF
TRBV30	TRBJ1-4	CAWSPPTEINEKLFF